This T cell receptor (beta chain) derives from a study of OX40 agonist ivuxolimab in advanced cancers. Study details: Patient treatment consisted of intravenous ivuxolimab administration every 2 weeks at 0.01 to 10 mg/kg. Partial responses were seen in three patients, one with hepatocellular carcinoma and two with cutaneous melanoma.

The CDR3 consists of 15 residues. Germline V CDR1 and CDR2: SGDLS, YYNGEE. The V and J ends lost 0 bases and 4 bases respectively, with 8 bases between them. Autoimmune disease history or systemic immunosuppression led to patient exclusion. Some clones are missing from TCRdb's copy, which holds only in-frame ones; the method was immunoSEQ multiplex PCR. The sample yields 65,000 to 85,000 clones, 75% to 90% seen once. The rearrangement links TRBV9 to TRBJ1-6; D not certain. Sequenced material: CD4+ or CD8+ T cells sorted from blood, taken in a trial of the OX40 agonist ivuxolimab. The TCR was taken from an adult with an advanced solid tumor such as melanoma, head and neck, liver or kidney cancer. CDR3 residues: CASSVGQTYNSPLHF. In DNA form, the CDR3 reads TGTGCCAGCAGCGTAGGCCAGACTTATAATTCACCCCTCCACTTT. The entire variable domain, with the rest obtained from reference TRBV9 and TRBJ1-6, is as follows: DSGVTQTPKHLITATGQRVTLRCSPRSGDLSVYWYQQSLDQGLQFLIQYYNGEERAKGNILERFSAQQFPDLHSELNLSSLELGDSALYFCASSVGQTYNSPLHFGNGTRLTVT.